Reported below is one T cell receptor (beta chain). The CDR3 loop spans 13 amino acids. Trimming cost V 6 bases and J 5 bases; bases outside gene matches: 6. MiXCR was run by TCRdb on the 5' RACE reads, yielding one entry per CDR3 protein. The sample holds 250,000 or so distinct CDR3 sequences, under 20% seen once. This sample was included in a study of T-cell memory formation after mild COVID-19. The source of this sequence is a man aged 18-30 years who had mild COVID-19 (a few samples of this study predate the infection). Cell type and time point are not known. Material for sequencing was PBMCs or a T cell subset sorted from them (not recorded which). The rearrangement links TRBV12-3 or TRBV12-4 to TRBJ2-7; 8 bases map to TRBD1. In nucleotides, the CDR3 is TGTGCCAGCAGGGACAGGGAGGTGGACGAGCAGTACGTC. Translating gives CASRDREVDEQYV.